The 10 T cell receptor beta chains in this list originate from one sample, sequenced in a study of T-cell memory formation after mild COVID-19. TCRdb ran MiXCR on the 5' RACE reads and lists one entry per CDR3 protein. The data show under 300,000 distinct CDR3 sequences, around 10% seen once. Specimen: PBMCs or a T cell subset sorted from them (not recorded which). All receptors derive from a man aged 18 to 29 who had mild COVID-19 (a few samples of this study predate the infection). Cell type and time point are not known.

This clonotype was detected only a few times. The chain recombines TRBV12-3 or TRBV12-4 with TRBJ1-2; 9 nucleotides line up with TRBD1. Trimming cost V 5 bases and J 8 bases; bases outside gene matches: 9. The CDR3 length is 14 residues. The chain's CDR3 is CASSPKGTGQGYTF. The CDR3 bases are TGTGCCAGCAGTCCAAAGGGGACAGGGCAGGGCTACACCTTC.

V gene TRBV29-1 combines with J gene TRBJ2-7; TRBD1 agrees at 8 bases. The ends lost 3 bases at V and 2 bases at J; junction bases unmatched: 3. Germline V gives CDR1 SQVTM, CDR2 ANQGSEA. The CDR3 has 13 residues. The CDR3 DNA sequence: TGCAGCGTTGACCAGGGGGCACCCTACGAGCAGTACTTC. It specifies CSVDQGAPYEQYF.

This chain joins TRBV4-3 and TRBJ2-2; maybe TRBD2 (5 bases). This CDR3 is built from 15 residues. V dropped 0 bases and J dropped 8 bases, with 13 bases sitting between them. Germline V gene lookup returns CDR1 LGHNA and CDR2 YSLEER. DNA of the CDR3: TGCGCCAGCAGCCAAGAGAACCGGGGTGAAGGGGAGCTGTTTTTT. This sequence encodes CASSQENRGEGELFF.

This clonotype came up a few times. The V gene is TRBV7-2, the J gene TRBJ2-5; tentatively, D is TRBD1 or TRBD2 (5 bases each). Germline V gives CDR1 SGHTA, CDR2 FQGNSA. This CDR3 is built from 14 residues. The V end was cut by 1 base, the J end by 6 bases, with 12 bases between. This CDR3 reads CASSLERGEKTQYF. The CDR3 DNA follows: TGTGCCAGCAGCTTAGAACGGGGCGAAAAGACCCAGTACTTC.

This clonotype was seen more than once but under ten times. The V call is TRBV6-5, the J call TRBJ2-1, with D possibly being TRBD1 (7 bases). The CDR3 is 15 residues long. V lost 9 bases and J lost 3, with 18 bases in between. CDR1 and CDR2 from the germline V gene are MNHEY and SVGAGI. The CDR3 coding sequence is TGTGCCAGTAAGAACGGAGGGGGCAGCTACAATGAGCAGTTCTTC. Protein sequence: CASKNGGGSYNEQFF.

The CDR3, as DNA: TGTGCCAGCAGTTACGGTGCAGGGTCGCGCGAGCAGTACGTC. Residues: CASSYGAGSREQYV. This chain uses TRBV6-5 with TRBJ2-7, with a tentative D call TRBD1 (5 bases). The germline gives CDR1 MNHEY, CDR2 SVGAGI. The CDR3 contains 14 residues. V was shortened by 2 bases and J by 6 bases, with 14 bases between the two germline ends.

This clonotype showed up just a few times. The CDR3 sequence: CASTSIGSSDTEAFF. In DNA form, the CDR3 reads TGTGCCAGCACTAGTATAGGGTCTTCGGACACTGAAGCTTTCTTT. The chain uses TRBV6-1 and TRBJ1-1; D ambiguous. The CDR3 is 15 amino acids. Trimming removed 7 bases at V and 3 bases at J, with 18 bases between. The germline V gene has CDR1 MNHNS and CDR2 SASEGT.

The rearrangement joins TRBV20-1 to TRBJ1-6; 10 bases map to TRBD1. The germline CDR1 and CDR2 sequences are DFQATT and SNEGSKA (reference sequence). CDR3 length: 17 amino acids. The V gene end was trimmed by 0 bases and the J gene end by 4 bases; junction bases not matched to a gene: 6. Written as DNA, the CDR3 is TGCAGTGCTAGAGATGGGACAGGGGTCCGTTATAATTCACCCCTCCACTTT. Amino acid sequence: CSARDGTGVRYNSPLHF.

This clonotype was picked up a small number of times. This chain links TRBV2 with TRBJ2-1; TRBD1 matches at 8 bases. The CDR3 consists of 13 residues. CDR1 SNHLY and CDR2 FYNNEI come from the germline V gene. Germline trimming cut 7 bases from V and 6 bases from J; bases unmatched to any gene: 5. CDR3 sequence reads: CASTGQGLNEQFF. DNA of the CDR3: TGTGCCAGCACAGGACAGGGCCTCAATGAGCAGTTCTTC.

J is TRBJ2-2 and V is TRBV10-2; D unclear. The CDR3 is 13 amino acids. CDR1 and CDR2 (germline): WSHSY, SAAADI. The germline V and J ends were trimmed by 4 bases and 6 bases, with 9 bases remaining between them. The CDR3 region has the DNA TGCGCCAGCAGTGTGGGCTCCCCCGGGGAGCTGTTTTTT. As protein: CASSVGSPGELFF.